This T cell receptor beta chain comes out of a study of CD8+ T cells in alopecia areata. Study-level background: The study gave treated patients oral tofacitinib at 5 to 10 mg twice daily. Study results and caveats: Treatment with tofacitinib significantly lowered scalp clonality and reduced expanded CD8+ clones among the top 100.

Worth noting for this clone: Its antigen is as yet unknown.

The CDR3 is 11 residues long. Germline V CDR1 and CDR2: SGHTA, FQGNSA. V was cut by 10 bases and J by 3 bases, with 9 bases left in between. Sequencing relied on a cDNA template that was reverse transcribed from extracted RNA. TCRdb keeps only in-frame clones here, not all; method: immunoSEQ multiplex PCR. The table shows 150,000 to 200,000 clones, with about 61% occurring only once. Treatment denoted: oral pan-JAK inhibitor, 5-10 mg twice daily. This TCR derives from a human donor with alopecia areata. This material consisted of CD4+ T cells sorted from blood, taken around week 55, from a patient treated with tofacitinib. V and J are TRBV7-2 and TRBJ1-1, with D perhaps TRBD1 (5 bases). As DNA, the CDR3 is TGTGCCACCAAAGGGGACACTGAAGCTTTCTTT. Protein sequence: CATKGDTEAFF.